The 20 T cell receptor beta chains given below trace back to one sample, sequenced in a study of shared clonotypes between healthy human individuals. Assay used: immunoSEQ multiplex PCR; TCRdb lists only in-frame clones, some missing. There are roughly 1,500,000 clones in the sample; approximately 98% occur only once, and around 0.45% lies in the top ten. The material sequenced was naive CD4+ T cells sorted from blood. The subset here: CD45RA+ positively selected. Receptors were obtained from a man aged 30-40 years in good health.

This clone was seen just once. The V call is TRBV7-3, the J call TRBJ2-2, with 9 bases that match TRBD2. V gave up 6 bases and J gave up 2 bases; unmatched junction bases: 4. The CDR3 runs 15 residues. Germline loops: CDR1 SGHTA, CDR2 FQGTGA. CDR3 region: CASRPTSGNTGELFF. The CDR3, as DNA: TGTGCCAGCAGGCCGACTAGCGGTAACACCGGGGAGCTGTTTTTT.

DNA of the CDR3: TGTGCCAGCAGCAAGGACAGACGGTACACCGGGGAGCTGTTTTTT. This codes for CASSKDRRYTGELFF. The chain is built from TRBV7-3 and TRBJ2-2; D may be TRBD1 (6 bases). Trimming pared 5 bases from V and 3 bases from J, leaving 13 bases between. The CDR3 runs 15 residues. The germline V gene has CDR1 SGHTA and CDR2 FQGTGA.

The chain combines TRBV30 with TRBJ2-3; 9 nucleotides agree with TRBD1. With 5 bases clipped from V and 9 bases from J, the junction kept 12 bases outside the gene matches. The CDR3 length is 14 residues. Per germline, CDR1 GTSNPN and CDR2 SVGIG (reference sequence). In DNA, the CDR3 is TGTGCCTGGGGTCAGGACAGGGGTCGGGTCACGCAGTATTTT. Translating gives CAWGQDRGRVTQYF.

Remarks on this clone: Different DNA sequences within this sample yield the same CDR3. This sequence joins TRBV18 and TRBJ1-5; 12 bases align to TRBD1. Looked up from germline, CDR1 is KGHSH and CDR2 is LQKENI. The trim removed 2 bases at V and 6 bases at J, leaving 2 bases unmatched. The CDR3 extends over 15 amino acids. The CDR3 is CASSPGTGGGQPQHF. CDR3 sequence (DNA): TGTGCCAGCTCACCAGGGACAGGGGGCGGTCAGCCCCAGCATTTT.

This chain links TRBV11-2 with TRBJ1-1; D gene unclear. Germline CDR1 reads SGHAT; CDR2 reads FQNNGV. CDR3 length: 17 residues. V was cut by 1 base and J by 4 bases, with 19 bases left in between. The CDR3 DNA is TGTGCCAGCAGCTTAGGCGGTAGGAGAGGTCACGTCACTGAAGCTTTCTTT. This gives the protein CASSLGGRRGHVTEAFF.

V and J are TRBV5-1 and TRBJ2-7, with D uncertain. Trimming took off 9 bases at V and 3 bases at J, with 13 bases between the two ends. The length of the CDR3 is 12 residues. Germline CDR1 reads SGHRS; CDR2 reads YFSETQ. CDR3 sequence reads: CATRGRIYEQYF. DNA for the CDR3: TGCGCCACCCGTGGCAGGATCTACGAGCAGTACTTC.

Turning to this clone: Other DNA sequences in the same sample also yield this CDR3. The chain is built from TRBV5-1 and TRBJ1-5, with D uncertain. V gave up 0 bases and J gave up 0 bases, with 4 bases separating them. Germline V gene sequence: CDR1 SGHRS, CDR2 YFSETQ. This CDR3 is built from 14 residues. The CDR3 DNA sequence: TGCGCCAGCAGCTTGGGGAATAGCAATCAGCCCCAGCATTTT. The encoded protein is CASSLGNSNQPQHF. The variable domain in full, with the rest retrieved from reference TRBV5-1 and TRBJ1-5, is KAGVTQTPRYLIKTRGQQVTLSCSPISGHRSVSWYQQTPGQGLQFLFEYFSETQRNKGNFPGRFSGRQFSNSRSEMNVSTLELGDSALYLCASSLGNSNQPQHFGDGTRLSIL.

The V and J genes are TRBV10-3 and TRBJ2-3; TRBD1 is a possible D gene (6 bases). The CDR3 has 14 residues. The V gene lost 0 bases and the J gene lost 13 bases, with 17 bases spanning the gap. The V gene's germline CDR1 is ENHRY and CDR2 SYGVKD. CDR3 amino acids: CAISESNNRESEYF. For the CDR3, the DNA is TGTGCCATCAGTGAGTCGAACAACAGGGAAAGTGAGTATTTT.

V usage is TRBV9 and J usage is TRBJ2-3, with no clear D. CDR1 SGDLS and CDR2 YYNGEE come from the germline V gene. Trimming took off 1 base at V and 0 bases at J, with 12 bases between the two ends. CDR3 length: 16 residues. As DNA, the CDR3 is TGTGCCAGCAGCGTAATGTCCACTTCTAGCACAGATACGCAGTATTTT. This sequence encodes CASSVMSTSSTDTQYF.

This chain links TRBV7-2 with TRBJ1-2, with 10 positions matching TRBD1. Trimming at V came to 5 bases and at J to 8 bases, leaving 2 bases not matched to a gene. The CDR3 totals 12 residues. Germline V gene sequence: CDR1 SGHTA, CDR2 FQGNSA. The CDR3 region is CASSMTGGGYTF. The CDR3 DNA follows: TGTGCCAGCAGCATGACAGGGGGCGGCTACACCTTC.

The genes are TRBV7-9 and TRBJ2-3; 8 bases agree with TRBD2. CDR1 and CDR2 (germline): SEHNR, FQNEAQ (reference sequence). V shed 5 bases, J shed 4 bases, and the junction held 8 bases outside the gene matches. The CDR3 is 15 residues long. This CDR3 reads CASSVDGRVADTQYF. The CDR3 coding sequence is TGTGCCAGCAGCGTAGACGGGAGGGTGGCAGATACGCAGTATTTT.

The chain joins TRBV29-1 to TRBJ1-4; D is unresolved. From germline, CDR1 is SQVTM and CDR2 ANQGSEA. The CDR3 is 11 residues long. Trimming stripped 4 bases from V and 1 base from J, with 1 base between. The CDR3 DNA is TGCAGCGTTGTAACTAATGAAAAACTGTTTTTT. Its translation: CSVVTNEKLFF.

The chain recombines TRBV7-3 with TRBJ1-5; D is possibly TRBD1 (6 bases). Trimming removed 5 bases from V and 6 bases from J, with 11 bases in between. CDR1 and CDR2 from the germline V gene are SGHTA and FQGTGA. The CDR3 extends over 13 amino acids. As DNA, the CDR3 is TGTGCCAGCAGCAGGGGGGTAGGTCAGCCCCAGCATTTT. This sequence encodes CASSRGVGQPQHF.

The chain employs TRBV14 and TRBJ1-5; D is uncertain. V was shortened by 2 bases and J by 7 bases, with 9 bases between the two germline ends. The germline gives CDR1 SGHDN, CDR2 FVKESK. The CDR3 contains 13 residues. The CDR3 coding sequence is TGTGCCAGCAGCCAAAGCCCGGGCCAGCCCCAGCATTTT. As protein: CASSQSPGQPQHF.

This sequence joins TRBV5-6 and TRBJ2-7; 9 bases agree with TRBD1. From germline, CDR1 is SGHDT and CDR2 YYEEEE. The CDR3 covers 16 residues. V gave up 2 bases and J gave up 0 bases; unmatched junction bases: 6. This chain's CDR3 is CASSFFGQGSSYEQYF. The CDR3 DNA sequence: TGTGCCAGCAGCTTTTTTGGACAGGGGAGCTCCTACGAGCAGTACTTC.

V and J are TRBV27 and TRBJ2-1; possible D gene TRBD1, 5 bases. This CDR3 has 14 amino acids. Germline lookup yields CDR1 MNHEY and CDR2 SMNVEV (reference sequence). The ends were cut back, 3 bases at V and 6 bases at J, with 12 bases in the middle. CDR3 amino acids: CASSFRARGNEQFF. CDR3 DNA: TGTGCCAGCAGTTTTCGGGCAAGGGGCAATGAGCAGTTCTTC.

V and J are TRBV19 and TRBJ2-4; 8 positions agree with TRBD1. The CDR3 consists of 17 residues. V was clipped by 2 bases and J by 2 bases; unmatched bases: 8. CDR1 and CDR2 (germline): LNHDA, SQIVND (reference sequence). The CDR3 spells CASSISLQGASKNIQYF. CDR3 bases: TGTGCCAGTAGTATATCCCTCCAGGGGGCTTCCAAAAACATTCAGTACTTC.

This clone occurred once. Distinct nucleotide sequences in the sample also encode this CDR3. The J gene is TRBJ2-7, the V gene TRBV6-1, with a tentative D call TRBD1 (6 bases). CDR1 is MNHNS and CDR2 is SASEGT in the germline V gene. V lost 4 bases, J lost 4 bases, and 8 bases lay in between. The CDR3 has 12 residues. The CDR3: CASSVQGYEQYF. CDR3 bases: TGTGCCAGCAGTGTACAGGGTTACGAGCAGTACTTC.

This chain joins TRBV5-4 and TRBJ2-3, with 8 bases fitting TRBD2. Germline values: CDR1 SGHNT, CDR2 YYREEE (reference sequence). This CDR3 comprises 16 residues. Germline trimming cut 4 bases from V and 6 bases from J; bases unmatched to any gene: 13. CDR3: CASSRLGSGRGDTQYF. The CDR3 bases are TGTGCCAGCAGCCGTCTCGGGAGCGGGAGAGGTGATACGCAGTATTTT.

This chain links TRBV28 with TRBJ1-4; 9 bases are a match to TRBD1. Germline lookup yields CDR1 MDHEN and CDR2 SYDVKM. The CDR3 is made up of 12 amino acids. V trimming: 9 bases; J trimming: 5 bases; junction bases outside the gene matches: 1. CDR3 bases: TGTGCCAGTGGGACAGGGAATGAAAAACTGTTTTTT. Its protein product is CASGTGNEKLFF.